These 16 T cell receptor beta chains share one sample of origin, sequenced in a study of CD8 T cells in ankylosing spondylitis. The antigens of these receptors remain unknown. From the 5' RACE reads, TCRdb called clonotypes with MiXCR, one entry per CDR3 protein. The profile covers under 850,000 distinct CDR3 sequences, with under 20% appearing a single time and around a fifth taken by the ten largest. Findings of the study overall: Blood from ankylosing spondylitis patients appeared to carry a characteristic roughly eight-variant TCR beta motif.

The source material was blood, either unsorted or a sorted T cell fraction (not recorded which). These TCRs come from a male donor with ankylosing spondylitis.

This chain joins TRBV11-2 and TRBJ2-2; 9 bases line up with TRBD2. V dropped 5 bases and J dropped 3; count of bases not matched to a gene: 22. Germline lookup yields CDR1 SGHAT and CDR2 FQNNGV. The CDR3 is 21 amino acids. The CDR3 reads CASSPRAPFLREGLDTGELFF. DNA of the CDR3: TGTGCCAGCAGCCCACGTGCCCCTTTTTTGCGGGAGGGCCTGGACACCGGGGAGCTGTTTTTT.

This clonotype has at least ten counts. The V and J genes are TRBV7-8 and TRBJ2-2, with TRBD2 identical over 8 bases. With V trimmed by 2 bases and J by 4 bases, 3 bases remained unmatched. The CDR3 totals 15 residues. The germline CDR1 and CDR2 sequences are SGHVS and FQNEAQ. The CDR3 sequence is CASSLRGGTTGELFF. The DNA for the CDR3 is TGTGCCAGCAGCTTACGGGGGGGTACCACCGGGGAGCTGTTTTTT.

This clonotype showed up just a few times. The chain links TRBV6-5 to TRBJ2-7; the D call may be TRBD1 or TRBD2 (6 bases each). The germline V gene has CDR1 MNHEY and CDR2 SVGAGI. The CDR3 is 14 residues long. Trimming pared 2 bases from V and 4 bases from J, leaving 12 bases between. The CDR3 here is CASSYLQGRYEQYF. As DNA, the CDR3 is TGTGCCAGCAGTTACCTGCAGGGGAGGTACGAGCAGTACTTC.

The V gene is TRBV7-8, the J gene TRBJ2-5, with TRBD2 identical over 8 bases. J gave up 4 bases and V 5 bases, and 9 bases lay outside the gene matches. The CDR3 covers 15 residues. Germline V gives CDR1 SGHVS, CDR2 FQNEAQ. CDR3 protein: CASSHLAGLGETQYF. CDR3 nucleotides: TGTGCCAGCAGCCACCTAGCGGGCCTGGGAGAGACCCAGTACTTC.

The V and J genes are TRBV6-1 and TRBJ1-4; TRBD1 is a possible D gene (6 bases). Germline V gene sequence: CDR1 MNHNS, CDR2 SASEGT. Trimming shortened V by 4 bases and J by 8 bases, and 17 bases separated the two germline ends. The CDR3 sequence is 15 residues long. The CDR3 region is CASSARDIRGEKLFF. In DNA form, the CDR3 reads TGTGCCAGCAGTGCTCGGGACATCCGCGGGGAAAAACTGTTTTTT.

This clonotype was observed a few times. V usage is TRBV7-9 and J usage is TRBJ1-1, with a tentative D call TRBD1 (6 bases). CDR1 and CDR2 from the germline V gene are SEHNR and FQNEAQ (reference sequence). V dropped 7 bases and J dropped 3 bases, with 18 bases sitting between them. This CDR3 contains 15 residues. CDR3 sequence (DNA): TGTGCCAGCACCCGAATGCAGGGGTTTGACACTGAAGCTTTCTTT. This translates into CASTRMQGFDTEAFF.

This chain links TRBV11-2 with TRBJ2-2; D ambiguous. V was cut by 3 bases and J by 1 base, with 9 bases left in between. Germline values: CDR1 SGHAT, CDR2 FQNNGV. This CDR3 region has 15 residues. CDR3 sequence: CASSLTPKNTGELFF. CDR3 bases: TGTGCCAGCAGCTTGACACCTAAGAACACCGGGGAGCTGTTTTTT.

This clonotype has at least ten counts. The CDR3 loop is CASSQDPRGPYEQYF. The CDR3 nucleotides read TGCGCCAGCAGCCAAGATCCCAGGGGACCCTACGAGCAGTACTTC. The rearrangement joins TRBV4-3 to TRBJ2-7; TRBD1 might be the D (6 bases). CDR3 length: 15 amino acids. V was clipped by 0 bases and J by 2 bases, with 11 bases between them. Germline V gives CDR1 LGHNA, CDR2 YSLEER.

Many counts were recorded for this clonotype. The V call is TRBV7-8, the J call TRBJ1-1, with D possibly TRBD1 on 5 matching bases. The CDR3 covers 14 residues. Germline V gives CDR1 SGHVS, CDR2 FQNEAQ. V lost 3 bases to trimming and J lost 1 base, with 9 bases between them. CDR3: CASSFRQGNTEAFF. Written as DNA, the CDR3 is TGTGCCAGCAGCTTTCGGCAGGGGAACACTGAAGCTTTCTTT.

V and J are TRBV7-3 and TRBJ2-2, with TRBD2 as a possible D gene (6 bases). Trimming removed 7 bases from V and 1 base from J, with 10 bases in between. CDR1 SGHTA and CDR2 FQGTGA come from the germline V gene. The CDR3 length is 14 residues. The CDR3 protein is CASTLALNTGELFF. The CDR3 coding sequence is TGTGCCAGCACACTAGCTTTGAACACCGGGGAGCTGTTTTTT.

This clonotype appeared a few times. The CDR3 DNA follows: TGCGCCAGCAGCTTGGTCGGGGAGAGCTCCTACAATGAGCAGTTCTTC. Protein product: CASSLVGESSYNEQFF. This chain joins TRBV5-1 and TRBJ2-1; TRBD2 is a possible D gene (5 bases). The CDR3 covers 16 residues. Between the trimmed V and J ends, which lost 0 bases and 0 bases, there was a span of 10 bases. The germline V gene has CDR1 SGHRS and CDR2 YFSETQ.

This clonotype was detected a few times. The gene calls are TRBV11-2 and TRBJ2-2; D is unresolved. This CDR3 contains 14 residues. Trimming removed 3 bases at V and 6 bases at J, with 11 bases between. Looked up from germline, CDR1 is SGHAT and CDR2 is FQNNGV. The CDR3 coding sequence is TGTGCCAGCAGCTTTCGCCTTTCACCCGGGGAGCTGTTTTTT. It translates to CASSFRLSPGELFF.

There are a few counts of this clonotype. The chain combines TRBV5-1 with TRBJ1-1, with 7 positions matching TRBD1. The CDR3 totals 16 residues. Germline-derived CDR1 and CDR2 are SGHRS and YFSETQ. With 2 bases clipped from V and 4 bases from J, the junction kept 11 bases outside the gene matches. This chain's CDR3 is CASSFDKKTGSTEAFF. The DNA of the CDR3 is TGCGCCAGCAGCTTCGACAAGAAGACAGGGTCCACTGAAGCTTTCTTT.

This clonotype was observed a handful of times. V usage is TRBV7-2 and J usage is TRBJ2-2; D might be TRBD1 or TRBD2, each matching 5 bases. With 6 bases removed from V and 4 bases from J, the gap between germline ends came to 9 bases. CDR1 and CDR2 (germline): SGHTA, FQGNSA. The CDR3 sequence is 13 residues long. The CDR3 region has the DNA TGTGCCAGCAGGAGGGGTAGCACCGGGGAGCTGTTTTTT. Translating gives CASRRGSTGELFF.

The J gene is TRBJ2-1, the V gene TRBV3-1, with D perhaps TRBD2 (5 bases). The CDR3 sequence is 15 residues long. The germline CDR1 and CDR2 sequences are LGHDT and YNNKEL (reference sequence). Deletions cut 4 bases from V and 12 bases from J, with 22 bases between. The chain's CDR3 is CASSRSAGLGWGQFF. The CDR3 nucleotides are TGTGCCAGCAGCCGATCGGCGGGTCTGGGGTGGGGGCAGTTCTTC.

The V and J genes are TRBV6-5 and TRBJ2-7, with D possibly TRBD2 on 5 matching bases. Germline assignment: CDR1 MNHEY and CDR2 SVGAGI. The V end lost 4 bases, the J end lost 0 bases, and 16 bases lay between the germline ends. The CDR3 length is 16 residues. CDR3 coding DNA: TGTGCCAGCAGTTCCGCCCTAACTCGGGGCTCCTACGAGCAGTACTTC. It is translated as CASSSALTRGSYEQYF.